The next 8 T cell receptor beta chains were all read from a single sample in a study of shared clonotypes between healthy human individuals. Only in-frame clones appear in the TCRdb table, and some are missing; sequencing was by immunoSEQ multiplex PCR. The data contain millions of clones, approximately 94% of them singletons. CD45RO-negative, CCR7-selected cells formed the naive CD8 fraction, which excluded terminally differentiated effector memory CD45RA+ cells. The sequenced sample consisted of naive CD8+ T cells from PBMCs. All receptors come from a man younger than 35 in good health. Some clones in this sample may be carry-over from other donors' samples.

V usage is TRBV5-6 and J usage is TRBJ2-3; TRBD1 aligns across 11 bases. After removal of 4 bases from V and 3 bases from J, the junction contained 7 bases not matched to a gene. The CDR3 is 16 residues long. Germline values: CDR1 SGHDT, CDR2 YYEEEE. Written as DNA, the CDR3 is TGTGCCAGCAGCCCCCCGGGACAGGGGGTGACAGATACGCAGTATTTT. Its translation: CASSPPGQGVTDTQYF.

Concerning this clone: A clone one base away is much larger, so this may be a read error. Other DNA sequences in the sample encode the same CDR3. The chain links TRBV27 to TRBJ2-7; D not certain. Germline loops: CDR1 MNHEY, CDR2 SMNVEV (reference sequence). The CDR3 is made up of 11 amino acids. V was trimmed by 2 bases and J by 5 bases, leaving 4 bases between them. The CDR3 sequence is CASSLGDEQYF. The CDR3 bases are TGTGCCAGCAGTTTAGGCGACGAGCAGTACTTC.

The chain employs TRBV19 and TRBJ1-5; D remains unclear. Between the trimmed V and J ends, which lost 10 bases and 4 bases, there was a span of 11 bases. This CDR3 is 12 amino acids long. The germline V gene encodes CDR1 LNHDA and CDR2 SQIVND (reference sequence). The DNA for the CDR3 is TGTGCCACCTCTACAGAGAATCAGCCCCAGCATTTT. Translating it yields CATSTENQPQHF.

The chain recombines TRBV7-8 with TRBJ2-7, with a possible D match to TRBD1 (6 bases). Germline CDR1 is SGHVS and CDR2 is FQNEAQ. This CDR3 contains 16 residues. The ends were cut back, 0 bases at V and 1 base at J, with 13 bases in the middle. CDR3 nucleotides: TGTGCCAGCAGCTTAGCTCTTTTAGGACAGTCCTACGAGCAGTACTTC. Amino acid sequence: CASSLALLGQSYEQYF.

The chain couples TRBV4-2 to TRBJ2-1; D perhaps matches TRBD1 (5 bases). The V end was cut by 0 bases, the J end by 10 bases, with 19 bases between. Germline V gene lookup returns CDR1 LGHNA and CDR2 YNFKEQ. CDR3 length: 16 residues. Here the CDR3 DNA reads TGTGCCAGCAGCCAAGATATAGGTACCAGGGCCTCCGAGCAGTTCTTC. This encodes CASSQDIGTRASEQFF.

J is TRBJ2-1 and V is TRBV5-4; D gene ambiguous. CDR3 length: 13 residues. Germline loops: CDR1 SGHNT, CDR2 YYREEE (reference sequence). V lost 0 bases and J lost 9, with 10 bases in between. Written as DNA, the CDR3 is TGTGCCAGCAGCTTGGTCCCAGCCGGTGAGCAGTTCTTC. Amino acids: CASSLVPAGEQFF.

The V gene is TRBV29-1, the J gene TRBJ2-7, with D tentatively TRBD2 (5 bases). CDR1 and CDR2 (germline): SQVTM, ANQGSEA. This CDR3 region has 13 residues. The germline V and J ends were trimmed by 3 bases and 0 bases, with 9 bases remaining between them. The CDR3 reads CSVDIAGSYEQYF. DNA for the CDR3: TGCAGCGTTGATATCGCGGGCTCCTACGAGCAGTACTTC.

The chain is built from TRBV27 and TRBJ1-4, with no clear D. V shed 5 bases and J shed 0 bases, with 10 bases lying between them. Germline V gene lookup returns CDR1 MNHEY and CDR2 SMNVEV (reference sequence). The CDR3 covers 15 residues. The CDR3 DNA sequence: TGTGCCAGCAGTCTCGGGCGGACAACTAATGAAAAACTGTTTTTT. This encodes CASSLGRTTNEKLFF.